The clone carrying this T cell receptor (beta chain) was counted once. The data derive from a study of shared clonotypes between healthy human individuals. The CDR3 has 14 residues. Germline CDR1 reads LNHNV; CDR2 reads YYDKDF (reference sequence). The ends were cut back, 0 bases at V and 5 bases at J, with 8 bases in the middle. Unsorted samples used approximately 87 million PBMCs for genomic DNA. Per the original data handling: Sequence data from immunoSEQ were junction-only and lacked quality scores; consequently, filtering differed. Clones were read by immunoSEQ multiplex PCR, and TCRdb kept only the in-frame ones, dropping some. The V and J calls and the clone size are those of that table, but D and trimming were determined from the DNA. The sample consists of about 600,000 clones, around 80% of them appearing once.

Sequencing was performed on PBMCs. This TCR derives from a middle-aged woman in good health. Some clones in this sample may be carry-over from other donors' samples. The gene calls are TRBV15 and TRBJ2-1; D gene uncertain. CDR3 nucleotide sequence: TGTGCCACCAGCAGAGATATACTCAACAATGAGCAGTTCTTC. Protein sequence: CATSRDILNNEQFF.